This TCR beta chain was captured in a study of cytomegalovirus exposure and HLA in healthy donors. PCR primers comprised 60 Vbeta and 13 Jbeta primers. Data came from immunoSEQ multiplex PCR; TCRdb stores just in-frame clones and leaves some out. The sample lists 75,000 to 100,000 clones, approximately 7.1% occurring once. With V trimmed by 4 bases and J by 0 bases, 8 bases remained unmatched. This CDR3 is 17 amino acids long. The TCR sequence derives from a man between 50 and 59 years old in good health and CMV-seronegative. Sequencing input: PBMCs. This chain uses TRBV23-1 with TRBJ2-4; 8 bases are shared with TRBD1. TRBV23-1 is labeled an ORF, and its function is uncertain. The CDR3, as DNA: TGCGCCAGCAGTCCTGGACAGGGACCGGGAGCCAAAAACATTCAGTACTTC. This sequence encodes CASSPGQGPGAKNIQYF.